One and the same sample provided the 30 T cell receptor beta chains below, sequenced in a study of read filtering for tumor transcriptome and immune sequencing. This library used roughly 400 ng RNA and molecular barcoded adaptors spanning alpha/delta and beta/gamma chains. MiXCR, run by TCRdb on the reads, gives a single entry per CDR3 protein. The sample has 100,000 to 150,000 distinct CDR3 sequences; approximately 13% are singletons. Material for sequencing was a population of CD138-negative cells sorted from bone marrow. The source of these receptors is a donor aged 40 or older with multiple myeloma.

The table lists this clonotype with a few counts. The CDR3 protein is CASYSPGLSSSYNEQFF. CDR3 sequence (DNA): TGTGCCAGCTACTCTCCGGGCCTGTCAAGCTCCTACAATGAGCAGTTCTTC. This chain uses TRBV11-2 with TRBJ2-1; D gene unclear. V was pared by 8 bases and J by 0 bases, with 20 bases between. The CDR3 sequence is 17 residues long. The germline V gene encodes CDR1 SGHAT and CDR2 FQNNGV.

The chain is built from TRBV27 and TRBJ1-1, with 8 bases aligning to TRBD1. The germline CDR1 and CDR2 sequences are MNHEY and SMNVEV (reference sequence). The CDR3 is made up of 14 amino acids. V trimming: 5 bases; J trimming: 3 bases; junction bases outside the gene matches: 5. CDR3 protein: CASSPDRGHTEAFF. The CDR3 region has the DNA TGTGCCAGCAGTCCAGACAGGGGCCACACTGAAGCTTTCTTT.

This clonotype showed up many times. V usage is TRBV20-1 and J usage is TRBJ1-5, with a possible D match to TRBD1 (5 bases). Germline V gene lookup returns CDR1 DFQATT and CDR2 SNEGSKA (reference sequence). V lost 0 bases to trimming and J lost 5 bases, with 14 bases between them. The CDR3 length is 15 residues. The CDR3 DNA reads TGCAGTGCTAGAGATGGAAAGGTGGGGCATCAGCCCCAGCATTTT. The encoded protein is CSARDGKVGHQPQHF.

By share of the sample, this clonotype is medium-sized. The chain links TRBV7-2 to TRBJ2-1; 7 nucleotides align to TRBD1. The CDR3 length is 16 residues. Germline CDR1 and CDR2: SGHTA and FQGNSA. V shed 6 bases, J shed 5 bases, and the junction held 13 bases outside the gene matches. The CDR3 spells CASSYQPGQPNNEQFF. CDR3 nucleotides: TGTGCCAGCAGTTACCAACCGGGACAGCCGAACAATGAGCAGTTCTTC.

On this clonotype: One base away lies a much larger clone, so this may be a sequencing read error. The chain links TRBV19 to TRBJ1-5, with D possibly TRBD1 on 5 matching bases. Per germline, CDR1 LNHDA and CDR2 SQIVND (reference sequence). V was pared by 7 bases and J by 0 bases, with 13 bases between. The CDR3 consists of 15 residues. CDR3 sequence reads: CASIWDFLSNQPQHF. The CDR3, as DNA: TGTGCCAGTATTTGGGACTTCCTTAGCAATCAGCCCCAGCATTTT.

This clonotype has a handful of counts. In DNA form, the CDR3 reads TGCGCCAGCAGCTTGGAGGGACTTCCCCAAGAGACCCAGTACTTC. This translates into CASSLEGLPQETQYF. The chain recombines TRBV5-1 with TRBJ2-5, with a possible D match to TRBD2 (6 bases). Germline V gene data show CDR1 as SGHRS and CDR2 as YFSETQ. V lost 0 bases and J lost 1, with 10 bases in between. CDR3 size: 15 residues.

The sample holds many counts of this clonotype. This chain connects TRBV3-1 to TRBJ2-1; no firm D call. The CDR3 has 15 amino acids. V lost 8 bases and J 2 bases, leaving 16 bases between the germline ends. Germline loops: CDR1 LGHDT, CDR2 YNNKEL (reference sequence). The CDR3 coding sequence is TGTGCCAGCTACCGTGGGCGGTTCACCTACAATGAGCAGTTCTTC. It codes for CASYRGRFTYNEQFF.

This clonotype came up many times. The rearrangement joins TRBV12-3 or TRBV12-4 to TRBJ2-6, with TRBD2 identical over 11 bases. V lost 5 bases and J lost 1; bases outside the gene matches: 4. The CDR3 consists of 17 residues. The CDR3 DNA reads TGTGCCAGCAGTGGACTAGCGGGTATTTCTGGGGCCAACGTCCTGACTTTC. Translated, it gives CASSGLAGISGANVLTF.

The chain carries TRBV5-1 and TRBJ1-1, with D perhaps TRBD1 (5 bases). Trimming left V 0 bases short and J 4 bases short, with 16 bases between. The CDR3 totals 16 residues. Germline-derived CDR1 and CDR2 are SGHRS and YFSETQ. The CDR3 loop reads CASSLGVRVGGTEAFF. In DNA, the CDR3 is TGCGCCAGCAGCTTGGGTGTTCGTGTTGGGGGCACTGAAGCTTTCTTT.

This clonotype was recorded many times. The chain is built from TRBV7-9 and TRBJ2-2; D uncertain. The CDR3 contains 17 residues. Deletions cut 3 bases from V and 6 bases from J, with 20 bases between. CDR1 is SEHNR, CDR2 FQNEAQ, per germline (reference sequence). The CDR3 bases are TGTGCCAGCAGCTTTTGGTCCGCTCCCCAAGGCTCCGGGGAGCTGTTTTTT. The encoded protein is CASSFWSAPQGSGELFF.

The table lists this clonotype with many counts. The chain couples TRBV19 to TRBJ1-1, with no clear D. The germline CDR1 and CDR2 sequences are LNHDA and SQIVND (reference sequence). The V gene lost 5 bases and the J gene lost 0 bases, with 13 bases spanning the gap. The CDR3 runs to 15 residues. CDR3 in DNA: TGTGCCAGTAGTCCCGCCCGCGGACTGAACACTGAAGCTTTCTTT. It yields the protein CASSPARGLNTEAFF.

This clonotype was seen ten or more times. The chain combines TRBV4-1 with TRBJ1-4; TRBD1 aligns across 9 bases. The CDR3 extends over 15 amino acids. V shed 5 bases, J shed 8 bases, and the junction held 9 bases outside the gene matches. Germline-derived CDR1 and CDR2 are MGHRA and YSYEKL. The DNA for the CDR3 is TGCGCCAGCAGCATTTTACAGGGGGCATTCGAAAAACTGTTTTTT. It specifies CASSILQGAFEKLFF.

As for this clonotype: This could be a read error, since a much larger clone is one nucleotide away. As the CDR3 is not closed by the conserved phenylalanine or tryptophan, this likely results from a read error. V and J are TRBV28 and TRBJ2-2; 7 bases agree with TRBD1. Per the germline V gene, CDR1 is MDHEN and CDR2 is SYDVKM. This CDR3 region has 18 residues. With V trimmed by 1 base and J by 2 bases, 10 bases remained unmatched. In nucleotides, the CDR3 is TGTGCCAGCAGTTTATCTCTATTAAGACAGGGAAACACCGGGGAGCTGTTTTCT. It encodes CASSLSLLRQGNTGELFS.

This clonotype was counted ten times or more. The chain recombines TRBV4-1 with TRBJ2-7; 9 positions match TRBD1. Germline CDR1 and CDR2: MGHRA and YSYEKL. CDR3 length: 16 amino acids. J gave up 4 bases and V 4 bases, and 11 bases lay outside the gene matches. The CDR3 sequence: CASSRIPGTGTYEQYF. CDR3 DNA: TGCGCCAGCAGCCGGATACCCGGGACAGGGACTTACGAGCAGTACTTC.

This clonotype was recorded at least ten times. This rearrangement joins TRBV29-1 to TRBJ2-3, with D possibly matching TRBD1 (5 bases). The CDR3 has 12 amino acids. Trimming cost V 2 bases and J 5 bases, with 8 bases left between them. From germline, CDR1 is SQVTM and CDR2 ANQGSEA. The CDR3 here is CSVESQGDTQYF. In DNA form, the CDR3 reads TGCAGCGTTGAAAGCCAGGGAGATACGCAGTATTTT.

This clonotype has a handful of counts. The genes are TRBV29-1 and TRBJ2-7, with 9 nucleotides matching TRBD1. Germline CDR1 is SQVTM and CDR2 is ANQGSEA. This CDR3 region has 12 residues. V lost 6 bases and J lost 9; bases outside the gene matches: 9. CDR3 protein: CSVQGGTGLQYF. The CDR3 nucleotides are TGCAGCGTACAAGGGGGGACAGGGTTGCAGTACTTC.

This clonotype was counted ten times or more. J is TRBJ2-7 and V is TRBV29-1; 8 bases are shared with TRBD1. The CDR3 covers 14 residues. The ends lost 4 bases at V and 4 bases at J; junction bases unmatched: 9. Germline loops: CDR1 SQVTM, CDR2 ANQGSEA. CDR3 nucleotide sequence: TGCAGCGTTGTGATCCAGGGGGCAATATACGAGCAGTACTTC. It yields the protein CSVVIQGAIYEQYF.

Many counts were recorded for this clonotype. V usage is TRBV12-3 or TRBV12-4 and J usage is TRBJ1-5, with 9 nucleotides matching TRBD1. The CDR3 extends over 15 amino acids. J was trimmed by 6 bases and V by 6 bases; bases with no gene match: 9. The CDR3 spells CASSPGQGRIQPQHF. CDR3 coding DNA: TGTGCCAGCAGCCCTGGACAGGGGAGGATTCAGCCCCAGCATTTT.

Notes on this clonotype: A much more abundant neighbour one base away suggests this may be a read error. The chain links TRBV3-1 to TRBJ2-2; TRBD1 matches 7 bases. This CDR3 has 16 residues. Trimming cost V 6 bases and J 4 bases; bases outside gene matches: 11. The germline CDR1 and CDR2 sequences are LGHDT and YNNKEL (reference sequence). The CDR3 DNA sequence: TGTGCCAGCAGGCCTTCGGACAGGACACTCACCGGGGAGCTGTTTTTT. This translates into CASRPSDRTLTGELFF.

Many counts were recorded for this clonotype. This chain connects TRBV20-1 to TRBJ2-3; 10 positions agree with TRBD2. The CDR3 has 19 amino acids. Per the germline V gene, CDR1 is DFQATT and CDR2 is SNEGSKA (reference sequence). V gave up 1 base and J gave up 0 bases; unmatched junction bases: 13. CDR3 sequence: CSARVTSGRVDSSTDTQYF. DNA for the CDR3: TGCAGTGCTAGAGTTACCAGCGGGAGGGTTGATTCTAGCACAGATACGCAGTATTTT.

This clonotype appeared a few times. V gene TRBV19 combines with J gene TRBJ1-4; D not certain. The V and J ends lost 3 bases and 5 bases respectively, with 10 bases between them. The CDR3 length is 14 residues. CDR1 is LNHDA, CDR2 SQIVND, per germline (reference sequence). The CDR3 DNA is TGTGCCAGTAGTATTGAGCCGGTGAATGAAAAACTGTTTTTT. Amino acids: CASSIEPVNEKLFF.

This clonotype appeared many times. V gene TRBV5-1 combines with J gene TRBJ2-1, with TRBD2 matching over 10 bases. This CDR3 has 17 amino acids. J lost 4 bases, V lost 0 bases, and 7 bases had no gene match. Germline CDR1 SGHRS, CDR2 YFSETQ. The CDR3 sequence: CASSLVLVAGGYNEQFF. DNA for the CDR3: TGCGCCAGCAGCTTGGTGCTTGTAGCGGGGGGTTACAATGAGCAGTTCTTC.

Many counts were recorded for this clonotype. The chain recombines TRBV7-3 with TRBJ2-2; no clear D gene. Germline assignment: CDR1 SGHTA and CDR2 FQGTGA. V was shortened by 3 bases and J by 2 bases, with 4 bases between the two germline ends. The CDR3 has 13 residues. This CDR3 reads CASSFSNTGELFF. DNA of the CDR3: TGTGCCAGCAGCTTTTCAAACACCGGGGAGCTGTTTTTT.

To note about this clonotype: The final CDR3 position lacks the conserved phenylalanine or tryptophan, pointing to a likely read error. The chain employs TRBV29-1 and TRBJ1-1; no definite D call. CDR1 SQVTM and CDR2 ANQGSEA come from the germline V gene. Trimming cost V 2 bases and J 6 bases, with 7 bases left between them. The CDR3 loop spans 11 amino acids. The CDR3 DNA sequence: TGCAGCGTTGAATCCGGGGCTGAAGCTTTCATT. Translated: CSVESGAEAFI.

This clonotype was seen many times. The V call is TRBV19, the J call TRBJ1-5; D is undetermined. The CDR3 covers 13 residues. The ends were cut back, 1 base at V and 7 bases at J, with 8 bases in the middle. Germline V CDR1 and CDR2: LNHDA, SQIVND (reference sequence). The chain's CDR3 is CASSIGVRQPQHF. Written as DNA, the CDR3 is TGTGCCAGTAGTATAGGGGTAAGACAGCCCCAGCATTTT.

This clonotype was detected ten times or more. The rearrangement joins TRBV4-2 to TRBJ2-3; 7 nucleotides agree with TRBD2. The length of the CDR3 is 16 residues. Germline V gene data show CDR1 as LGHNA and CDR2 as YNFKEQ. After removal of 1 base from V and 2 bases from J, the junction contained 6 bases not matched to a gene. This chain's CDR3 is CASSQGAAGDTDTQYF. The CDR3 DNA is TGTGCCAGCAGCCAAGGGGCGGCGGGGGACACAGATACGCAGTATTTT.

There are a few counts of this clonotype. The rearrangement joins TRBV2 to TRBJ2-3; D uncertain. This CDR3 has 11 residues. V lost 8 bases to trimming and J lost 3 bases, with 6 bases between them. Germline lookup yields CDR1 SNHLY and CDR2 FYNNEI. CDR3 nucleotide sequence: TGTGCCAGCCGCATTACAGATACGCAGTATTTT. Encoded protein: CASRITDTQYF.

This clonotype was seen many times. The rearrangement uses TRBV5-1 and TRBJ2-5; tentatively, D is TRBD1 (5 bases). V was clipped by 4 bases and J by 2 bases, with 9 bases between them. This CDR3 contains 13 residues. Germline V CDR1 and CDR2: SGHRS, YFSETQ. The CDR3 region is CASSRQIQETQYF. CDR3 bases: TGCGCCAGCAGCCGACAGATTCAAGAGACCCAGTACTTC.

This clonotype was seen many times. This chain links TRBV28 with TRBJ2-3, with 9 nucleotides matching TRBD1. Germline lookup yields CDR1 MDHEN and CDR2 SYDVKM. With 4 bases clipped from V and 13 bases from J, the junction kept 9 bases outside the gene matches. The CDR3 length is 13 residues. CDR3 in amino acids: CASSSPRTGEEYF. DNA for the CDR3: TGTGCCAGCAGTTCCCCGCGGACAGGGGAGGAGTATTTT.

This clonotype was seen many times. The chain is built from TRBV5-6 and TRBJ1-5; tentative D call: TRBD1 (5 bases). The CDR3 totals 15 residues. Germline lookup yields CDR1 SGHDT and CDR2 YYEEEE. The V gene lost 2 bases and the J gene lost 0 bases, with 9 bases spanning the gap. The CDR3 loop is CASSLWGYSNQPQHF. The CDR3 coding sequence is TGTGCCAGCAGCTTATGGGGGTATAGCAATCAGCCCCAGCATTTT. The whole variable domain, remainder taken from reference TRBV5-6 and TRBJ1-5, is DAGVTQSPTHLIKTRGQQVTLRCSPKSGHDTVSWYQQALGQGPQFIFQYYEEEERQRGNFPDRFSGHQFPNYSSELNVNALLLGDSALYLCASSLWGYSNQPQHFGDGTRLSIL.